What follows are 5 T cell receptor beta chains derived from one specimen sequenced in a study of radiation and T cells in renal cell carcinoma. The time point here: blood 4 weeks post-SBRT, at nephrectomy. Regarding treatment: 15 Gy SBRT to primary tumor, nephrectomy 4 weeks later. The method was immunoSEQ multiplex PCR; TCRdb's version includes in-frame clones alone and lacks a portion of them. Of 80,000 or so clones in the sample, roughly nine tenths were seen once. The sample in question was blood, obtained from a patient whose treatment included radiotherapy and nephrectomy. The source of these receptors is a woman in her 70s with renal cell carcinoma.

The rearrangement uses TRBV7-6 and TRBJ2-1; the D gene is possibly TRBD2 (6 bases). Germline V gene lookup returns CDR1 SGHVS and CDR2 FNYEAQ. The CDR3 runs 18 residues. V lost 5 bases and J lost 2, with 22 bases in between. DNA for the CDR3: TGTGCCAGCAGCGAACGAAGTCCGGGCCCGGGGGCCTACAATGAGCAGTTCTTC. Translating gives CASSERSPGPGAYNEQFF.

The rearrangement joins TRBV7-9 to TRBJ1-2; the D gene is possibly TRBD1 (6 bases). Trimming took 4 bases from V and 2 from J, leaving 11 bases between them. The CDR3 sequence is 14 residues long. The germline V gene has CDR1 SEHNR and CDR2 FQNEAQ (reference sequence). Here the CDR3 reads CASSSGGANYGYTF. The CDR3 DNA is TGTGCCAGCAGCTCCGGGGGGGCGAACTATGGCTACACCTTC.

The CDR3 spells CASSSQGVDALGSQYF. DNA of the CDR3: TGTGCCAGCAGTTCTCAGGGAGTGGACGCCCTAGGGAGCCAGTACTTC. The genes are TRBV28 and TRBJ2-5, with D possibly being TRBD1 or TRBD2 (5 bases each). V lost 4 bases and J lost 10, with 25 bases in between. The V gene's germline CDR1 is MDHEN and CDR2 SYDVKM. The CDR3 totals 16 residues. The entire variable domain, with the rest obtained from reference TRBV28 and TRBJ2-5, is as follows: DVKVTQSSRYLVKRTGEKVFLECVQDMDHENMFWYRQDPGLGLRLIYFSYDVKMKEKGDIPEGYSVSREKKERFSLILESASTNQTSMYLCASSSQGVDALGSQYFGPGTRLLVL.

The chain recombines TRBV28 with TRBJ1-6; 10 bases line up with TRBD1. The CDR3 is made up of 16 amino acids. Germline values: CDR1 MDHEN, CDR2 SYDVKM. The V segment lost 6 bases and the J segment 10 bases; nucleotides outside the gene matches: 12. The CDR3 DNA sequence: TGTGCCAGCAGCCCTCATTGGGGGACAGGGGTGTCACCCCTCCACTTT. Translated, it gives CASSPHWGTGVSPLHF.

V gene TRBV30 combines with J gene TRBJ1-4; D may be TRBD1 (6 bases). Germline V gene sequence: CDR1 GTSNPN, CDR2 SVGIG (reference sequence). Deletions cut 5 bases from V and 5 bases from J, with 18 bases between. The CDR3 has 15 amino acids. The CDR3 here is CAWAGTIPRNEKLFF. The CDR3 bases are TGTGCCTGGGCCGGGACAATCCCCCGGAATGAAAAACTGTTTTTT.